The 17 T cell receptor beta chains in this list originate from one sample, sequenced in a study of CD8+ T cells in alopecia areata. Extracted from the samples, RNA was reverse transcribed into cDNA to serve as the sequencing template. Assay used: immunoSEQ multiplex PCR; TCRdb lists only in-frame clones, some missing. This table has about 110,000 clones, 84% appearing once. Indicated treatment: oral pan-JAK inhibitor, 5-10 mg twice daily. The source material was CD8+ T cells sorted from blood, sampled at week 24, from a patient treated with tofacitinib. Every receptor here comes from a human donor with alopecia areata.

As to this clone: This sample also contains other DNA sequences that code for the same CDR3. V usage is TRBV7-2 and J usage is TRBJ2-7; D is uncertain. CDR1 is SGHTA, CDR2 FQGNSA, per germline. CDR3 length equals 12 residues. Between the trimmed V and J ends, which lost 2 bases and 5 bases, there was a span of 7 bases. The CDR3 DNA sequence: TGTGCCAGCAGCTTAAGGGAAGACGAGCAGTACTTC. Protein sequence: CASSLREDEQYF.

J is TRBJ2-7 and V is TRBV4-1, with 8 bases lining up with TRBD2. Germline loops: CDR1 MGHRA, CDR2 YSYEKL. The CDR3 contains 15 residues. J gave up 4 bases and V 1 base, and 6 bases lay outside the gene matches. CDR3 loop: CASSQVFSGRYEQYF. Written as DNA, the CDR3 is TGCGCCAGCAGCCAAGTTTTCAGCGGGAGATACGAGCAGTACTTC.

V is TRBV10-3 and J is TRBJ2-1; TRBD2 might be the D (7 bases). CDR1 is ENHRY and CDR2 is SYGVKD in the germline V gene. V was shortened by 2 bases and J by 2 bases, with 10 bases between the two germline ends. The CDR3 loop spans 15 amino acids. The CDR3 region is CAISELGGAYNEQFF. CDR3 nucleotides: TGTGCCATCAGTGAGCTAGGGGGGGCCTACAATGAGCAGTTCTTC.

The chain is built from TRBV7-2 and TRBJ2-5, with 7 bases aligning to TRBD2. The V gene end was trimmed by 1 base and the J gene end by 4 bases; junction bases not matched to a gene: 6. The CDR3 sequence is 15 residues long. Germline assignment: CDR1 SGHTA and CDR2 FQGNSA. The CDR3 region is CASSLVGGRGETQYF. The DNA of the CDR3 is TGTGCCAGCAGCTTAGTTGGTGGGAGGGGAGAGACCCAGTACTTC.

V is TRBV1 and J is TRBJ2-5. TRBV1 corresponds to a pseudogene. This CDR3 is built from 16 residues. The CDR3 DNA reads TGCATCAGCAGCCGGGATCAAGGGGGGCACCAAGAGACCCAGTACTTC. It translates to CISSRDQGGHQETQYF.

The chain joins TRBV9 to TRBJ2-2; D unclear. This CDR3 has 13 residues. Germline V gene sequence: CDR1 SGDLS, CDR2 YYNGEE. Trimming stripped 4 bases from V and 4 bases from J, with 8 bases between. In DNA form, the CDR3 reads TGTGCCAGCAGCCTTAGAGGCACCGGGGAGCTGTTTTTT. The encoded protein is CASSLRGTGELFF. Full variable domain (remainder filled in from reference TRBV9 and TRBJ2-2): DSGVTQTPKHLITATGQRVTLRCSPRSGDLSVYWYQQSLDQGLQFLIQYYNGEERAKGNILERFSAQQFPDLHSELNLSSLELGDSALYFCASSLRGTGELFFGEGSRLTVL.

This chain joins TRBV25-1 and TRBJ2-3; TRBD2 aligns across 9 bases. Germline CDR1 reads MGHDK; CDR2 reads SYGVNS. Losses at the gene ends were 0 bases for V and 3 bases for J; bases not matched to a gene: 4. The CDR3 extends over 16 amino acids. CDR3 protein: CASSEYGRGGTDTQYF. DNA for the CDR3: TGTGCCAGCAGTGAATATGGGCGGGGGGGTACAGATACGCAGTATTTT.

The chain couples TRBV5-4 to TRBJ2-1; 10 bases map to TRBD1. J gave up 5 bases and V 2 bases, and 10 bases lay outside the gene matches. The CDR3 is 17 residues long. CDR1 SGHNT and CDR2 YYREEE come from the germline V gene (reference sequence). CDR3 DNA sequence: TGTGCCAGCAGCTTTAGCCCGGGACAGGGGTACCACAATGAGCAGTTCTTC. Protein product: CASSFSPGQGYHNEQFF.

The V and J genes are TRBV5-4 and TRBJ2-7, with a possible D match to TRBD1 (5 bases). The germline V and J ends were trimmed by 0 bases and 2 bases, with 12 bases remaining between them. Germline loops: CDR1 SGHNT, CDR2 YYREEE (reference sequence). The CDR3 contains 15 residues. Written as DNA, the CDR3 is TGTGCCAGCAGCTTGGTAAGGGGCCGAACCTACGAGCAGTACTTC. Translated, it gives CASSLVRGRTYEQYF.

The gene calls are TRBV4-1 and TRBJ1-4, with a possible D match to TRBD1 (5 bases). Trimming left V 3 bases short and J 6 bases short, with 17 bases between. From germline, CDR1 is MGHRA and CDR2 YSYEKL. The CDR3 loop spans 16 amino acids. The CDR3 sequence is CASSHAPGTSDEKLFF. In DNA, the CDR3 is TGCGCCAGCAGCCATGCCCCCGGGACCTCCGATGAAAAACTGTTTTTT.

The V and J genes are TRBV7-9 and TRBJ2-7; either TRBD1 or TRBD2 may fit D (5 bases each). CDR1 and CDR2 from the germline V gene are SEHNR and FQNEAQ (reference sequence). The CDR3 runs to 13 residues. Trimming removed 5 bases from V and 2 bases from J, with 10 bases in between. CDR3: CASSGTGTYEQYF. The CDR3 DNA reads as TGTGCCAGCAGCGGGACGGGTACCTACGAGCAGTACTTC.

The genes are TRBV5-1 and TRBJ2-6; D possibly corresponds to TRBD1 (5 bases). The CDR3 is 15 amino acids. Trimming took off 4 bases at V and 0 bases at J, with 8 bases between the two ends. Per the germline V gene, CDR1 is SGHRS and CDR2 is YFSETQ. The CDR3 here is CASSDSSSGANVLTF. For the CDR3, the DNA is TGCGCCAGCAGCGACAGTTCCTCTGGGGCCAACGTCCTGACTTTC.

The chain links TRBV29-1 to TRBJ1-1, with TRBD1 identical over 7 bases. V trimming: 1 base; J trimming: 5 bases; junction bases outside the gene matches: 16. Germline V lookup: CDR1 SQVTM, CDR2 ANQGSEA. The CDR3 consists of 17 residues. The CDR3 is CSVEAVRTGPVGTEAFF. In DNA, the CDR3 is TGCAGCGTTGAAGCGGTAAGGACAGGCCCCGTGGGGACTGAAGCTTTCTTT.

CDR3 residues: CASGLKRSYFTYNEQFF. CDR3 DNA: TGTGCTAGTGGTTTGAAGAGGTCTTACTTTACCTACAATGAGCAGTTCTTC. The chain links TRBV12-5 to TRBJ2-1; D uncertain. Germline values: CDR1 LGHNT, CDR2 FRNRAP. This CDR3 region has 17 residues. With 2 bases removed from V and 2 bases from J, the gap between germline ends came to 16 bases.

This CDR3 reads CASSFPGILDRGTTDTQYF. CDR3 DNA: TGTGCCAGCAGCTTCCCCGGGATCCTGGACAGGGGGACCACAGATACGCAGTATTTT. The chain has TRBV5-4 and TRBJ2-3; 10 bases match TRBD1. Trimming removed 2 bases from V and 2 bases from J; junction bases left unmatched: 14. Germline V gives CDR1 SGHNT, CDR2 YYREEE (reference sequence). This CDR3 is built from 19 residues.

The chain links TRBV5-1 to TRBJ2-5; D is possibly TRBD1 or TRBD2 (5 bases each). The J call may not be correct, given that the DNA end is closer to TRBJ2-7. Germline-derived CDR1 and CDR2 are SGHRS and YFSETQ. The CDR3 is 13 amino acids. This CDR3 is CASSDGGSYEQYF. CDR3 DNA sequence: TGCGCCAGCAGCGATGGGGGCTCCTACGAGCAGTACTTC.

V gene TRBV15 combines with J gene TRBJ2-5; no clear D. V gave up 0 bases and J gave up 4 bases, with 12 bases separating them. The germline CDR1 and CDR2 sequences are LNHNV and YYDKDF (reference sequence). The CDR3 covers 15 residues. CDR3 sequence (DNA): TGTGCCACCAGCAGAGATCTAGGACCGGTAGAGACCCAGTACTTC. Its translation is CATSRDLGPVETQYF.